This entry describes one TCR beta chain. The antigen is undetermined. The data stem from a study of coeliac disease. About the study: The study queried TRBV7-2 bias without high-resolution HLA data. The study, taken as a whole, reports: Few TRB amino acid sequences were shared between samples; most were unique. Lower clonality than controls marked TRB and TRG repertoires from active celiac intraepithelial and lamina propria samples.

Profiled with immunoSEQ multiplex PCR; TCRdb holds only in-frame clones, not every one. The data show roughly 370 clones, about 60% seen once. V gave up 0 bases and J gave up 5 bases; unmatched junction bases: 8. This CDR3 has 16 residues. V and J are TRBV6-7 and TRBJ2-3; 7 nucleotides match TRBD2. TRBV6-7 is flagged as an ORF with uncertain function. Sequences were obtained from intraepithelial lymphocytes from the gut. This clonotype was sampled from a woman between 45 and 60 years old with celiac disease on a gluten-free diet. In DNA, the CDR3 is TGTGCCAGCAGTTACTCCCGGGGCGGGGGTATAGATACGCAGTATTTT. This translates into CASSYSRGGGIDTQYF.